The 5 T cell receptor beta chains below come from one sample, sequenced in a study of shared clonotypes between healthy human individuals. Sequencing used immunoSEQ multiplex PCR; TCRdb keeps in-frame clones, though not all of them. Of about 510,000 clones in the sample, over 75% were seen once. Sequenced input: PBMCs. These TCRs come from a woman aged 40 to 55 in good health. Some clones in this sample may be carry-over from other donors' samples.

The rearrangement links TRBV4-1 to TRBJ2-1, with 11 bases aligning to TRBD2. CDR3 size: 17 residues. With V trimmed by 3 bases and J by 6 bases, 10 bases remained unmatched. Germline V gene sequence: CDR1 MGHRA, CDR2 YSYEKL. CDR3 nucleotide sequence: TGCGCCAGCAGCCACCAAAGACTAGCGGGATTGAGCAATGAGCAGTTCTTC. Protein sequence: CASSHQRLAGLSNEQFF.

The V and J genes are TRBV4-3 and TRBJ1-4, with TRBD1 identical over 9 bases. Germline V gene data show CDR1 as LGHNA and CDR2 as YSLEER. J was trimmed by 8 bases and V by 3 bases; bases with no gene match: 4. The CDR3 sequence is 14 residues long. CDR3 nucleotide sequence: TGCGCCAGCAGCCAGGGACAGGGTAAAGAAAAACTGTTTTTT. Its translation is CASSQGQGKEKLFF.

This clone was seen a single time. The chain recombines TRBV5-1 with TRBJ2-3; D tentatively reads TRBD1 or TRBD2 (5 bases each). V was shortened by 4 bases and J by 1 base, with 16 bases between the two germline ends. The germline V gene has CDR1 SGHRS and CDR2 YFSETQ. The CDR3 spans 16 residues. CDR3 protein: CASSRGENAGTDTQYF. CDR3 in DNA: TGCGCCAGCAGCCGGGGCGAAAACGCGGGCACAGATACGCAGTATTTT.

The chain couples TRBV2 to TRBJ2-7, with a possible D match to TRBD2 (6 bases). The CDR3 sequence is 15 residues long. The germline V gene has CDR1 SNHLY and CDR2 FYNNEI. V gave up 6 bases and J gave up 1 base, with 16 bases separating them. This chain's CDR3 is CASRPTSLLSYEQYF. CDR3 nucleotide sequence: TGTGCCAGCAGACCAACTAGCCTACTTTCCTACGAGCAGTACTTC.

This clone was counted only a few times. This chain joins TRBV11-2 and TRBJ2-7; no clear D gene. CDR3 size: 15 residues. Germline V lookup: CDR1 SGHAT, CDR2 FQNNGV. V was shortened by 2 bases and J by 1 base, with 12 bases between the two germline ends. CDR3 sequence: CASSLISGLSYEQYF. The CDR3 nucleotides read TGTGCCAGCAGCTTAATATCTGGTTTATCCTACGAGCAGTACTTC.